This TCR beta chain originates from a study of shared clonotypes between healthy human individuals. Method: immunoSEQ multiplex PCR; TCRdb's copy keeps in-frame clones and lacks some. Here the sample spans hundreds of thousands of clones, more than 70% being singletons. Overall study results and limits: Naive subsets tended to show greater estimated richness than memory subsets.

Trimming pared 0 bases from V and 8 bases from J, leaving 13 bases between. The germline gives CDR1 MNHEY, CDR2 SVGAGI. This CDR3 spans 14 amino acids. Concerning this clone: Its antigen is as yet unknown.

The chain carries TRBV6-5 and TRBJ1-1; no reliable D call. Input material: memory CD4+ T cells sorted from blood. Stated subset: CD45RA-negative fraction. The receptor's source is a woman aged 30 to 39 in good health. Written as DNA, the CDR3 is TGTGCCAGCAGTTACTCGGGCCCAAGCGACGAAGCTTTCTTT. Protein sequence: CASSYSGPSDEAFF.